The TCR beta chain under discussion was sequenced for a study of human T cells and chemical hapten exposure. Study background: The variation in per-sample TCR yields arose mainly from small differences in pooled library volumes. Findings of the study overall: The number of TCRs above 1 in 1000 frequency did not change after DPC sensitization.

Time point in this sample: healthy volunteer bleed at 6 weeks. Total RNA was extracted from unfractionated whole blood. The CDR3 has 15 residues. The germline V and J ends were trimmed by 3 bases and 3 bases, with 15 bases remaining between them. Germline-derived CDR1 and CDR2 are DFQATT and SNEGSKA (reference sequence). This clonotype appeared a few times. Its antigen is still unknown. Individual cDNA molecules in this library carried unique molecular identifiers. Per the original methods: Ranging from roughly 20,000 to 750,000, TCR counts per sample had a median value of 95,638. TCRdb re-analysed the RACE reads in MiXCR, keeping a single row per CDR3 protein. TCRdb's processing, not the study's, gives the V and J calls here. Counted here are 65,000 or so distinct CDR3 sequences, around 6.5% occurring once; the ten biggest clones make up around 3.4%.

The TCR was taken from a female donor in good health. Some clones in this sample may be carry-over from other donors' samples. Material: whole blood. The chain joins TRBV20-1 to TRBJ2-4; D ambiguous. DNA for the CDR3: TGCAGTGCTAGCCGAGACCGACTCGGCAAAAACATTCAGTACTTC. It specifies CSASRDRLGKNIQYF.